This TCR beta chain was sequenced for a study of T cell repertoires in cytomegalovirus infection. TCRdb redid the calling of the reads with MiXCR, one entry per CDR3 protein. The data show around 550,000 distinct CDR3 sequences, around 27% seen once. The V gene lost 4 bases and the J gene lost 5 bases, with 11 bases spanning the gap. The CDR3 is made up of 13 amino acids. Looked up from germline, CDR1 is SGHNT and CDR2 is YENEEA. The sequenced material came from PBMCs. V usage is TRBV11-3 and J usage is TRBJ1-1, with a possible D match to TRBD1 (6 bases). The sequence was collected from a human donor in good health (CMV status not recorded). Some clones in this sample may be carry-over from other donors' samples. This chain's CDR3 is CASSSRQETEAFF. In DNA, the CDR3 is TGTGCCAGCAGCTCTCGACAGGAGACTGAAGCTTTCTTT.